These 22 T cell receptor beta chains were sequenced from one sample in a study of cytomegalovirus exposure and HLA in healthy donors. Primers: 60 Vbeta forward and 13 Jbeta reverse. Clones were sequenced by immunoSEQ multiplex PCR, and TCRdb holds only the in-frame ones, with some missing. The sample lists about 88,000 clones, over 65% occurring once. Sequencing used PBMCs. The receptors were gathered from a young woman in good health and CMV-seropositive.

The chain has TRBV10-2 and TRBJ2-7, with a weak D call TRBD2 (6 bases). The CDR3 has 13 amino acids. Trimming cost V 8 bases and J 4 bases, with 15 bases left between them. Germline V lookup: CDR1 WSHSY, CDR2 SAAADI. CDR3 DNA: TGCGCCAGCGGAGGGACTCAAGCTTACGAGCAGTACTTC. Its translation is CASGGTQAYEQYF.

V gene TRBV9 combines with J gene TRBJ2-3; TRBD2 matches at 9 bases. The CDR3 runs to 14 residues. Germline CDR1 SGDLS, CDR2 YYNGEE. Trimming at V came to 7 bases and at J to 5 bases, leaving 8 bases not matched to a gene. The CDR3 bases are TGTGCCAGCGGGGCGGGGGGGCGGAAAGATACGCAGTATTTT. The encoded protein is CASGAGGRKDTQYF. Full variable domain (outside the CDR3, taken from reference TRBV9 and TRBJ2-3): DSGVTQTPKHLITATGQRVTLRCSPRSGDLSVYWYQQSLDQGLQFLIQYYNGEERAKGNILERFSAQQFPDLHSELNLSSLELGDSALYFCASGAGGRKDTQYFGPGTRLTVL.

V usage is TRBV27 and J usage is TRBJ1-1; D uncertain. V gave up 5 bases and J gave up 0 bases, with 10 bases separating them. The CDR3 is 14 residues long. CDR1 is MNHEY, CDR2 SMNVEV, per germline (reference sequence). CDR3 DNA: TGTGCCAGCAGTGAGTACTTTATGAACACTGAAGCTTTCTTT. It translates to CASSEYFMNTEAFF.

This chain connects TRBV5-4 to TRBJ2-1; 11 bases align to TRBD2. The CDR3 extends over 15 amino acids. Germline trimming cut 3 bases from V and 8 bases from J; bases unmatched to any gene: 7. Per the germline V gene, CDR1 is SGHNT and CDR2 is YYREEE (reference sequence). CDR3 sequence (DNA): TGTGCCAGCAGCTCCGGGACTAGCGGTTGGCATGAGCAGTTCTTC. This translates into CASSSGTSGWHEQFF.

V usage is TRBV4-3 and J usage is TRBJ1-6; D is possibly TRBD1 (6 bases). Trimming shortened V by 3 bases and J by 3 bases, and 9 bases separated the two germline ends. CDR1 LGHNA and CDR2 YSLEER come from the germline V gene. The CDR3 spans 15 residues. The CDR3 here is CASSQDRVYNSPLHF. CDR3 bases: TGCGCCAGCAGCCAGGACAGAGTCTATAATTCACCCCTCCACTTT.

This rearrangement joins TRBV19 to TRBJ1-5; TRBD1 agrees at 7 bases. The CDR3 is made up of 16 amino acids. Germline V lookup: CDR1 LNHDA, CDR2 SQIVND (reference sequence). V dropped 9 bases and J dropped 0; count of bases not matched to a gene: 11. CDR3 nucleotides: TGTGCCAGCGATAACGGACAGGTTCTTAGCAATCAGCCCCAGCATTTT. This translates into CASDNGQVLSNQPQHF.

This clone appeared a few times. This chain uses TRBV6-6 with TRBJ2-7; TRBD1 aligns across 9 bases. This CDR3 contains 14 residues. The J segment lost 2 bases and the V segment lost 6 bases, leaving 5 bases of the junction unmatched. The germline V gene encodes CDR1 MNHNY and CDR2 SVGAGI (reference sequence). The CDR3 is CASRTGGAPYEQYF. CDR3 sequence (DNA): TGTGCCAGCAGGACAGGGGGAGCCCCCTACGAGCAGTACTTC.

This rearrangement joins TRBV7-9 to TRBJ2-5; 10 bases fit TRBD2. The J call could be wrong; TRBJ2-7 is a better fit for the DNA end. This CDR3 contains 17 residues. In germline, CDR1 is SEHNR, CDR2 FQNEAQ (reference sequence). In nucleotides, the CDR3 is TGTGCCAGCAGCAACTATAAACTAGCGGGGACCTCCTACGAGCAGTACTTC. Protein sequence: CASSNYKLAGTSYEQYF.

The chain is built from TRBV28 and TRBJ2-2; D is uncertain. V lost 6 bases, J lost 4 bases, and 6 bases lay in between. Germline CDR1 and CDR2: MDHEN and SYDVKM. The CDR3 contains 12 residues. The CDR3: CASRLSTGELFF. CDR3 sequence (DNA): TGTGCCAGCAGACTTAGCACCGGGGAGCTGTTTTTT. Based on the CDR3 plus reference TRBV28 and TRBJ2-2, the full variable domain is DVKVTQSSRYLVKRTGEKVFLECVQDMDHENMFWYRQDPGLGLRLIYFSYDVKMKEKGDIPEGYSVSREKKERFSLILESASTNQTSMYLCASRLSTGELFFGEGSRLTVL.

The chain employs TRBV5-6 and TRBJ2-1; 8 bases match TRBD1. CDR3 length: 16 residues. Looked up from germline, CDR1 is SGHDT and CDR2 is YYEEEE. J lost 2 bases, V lost 4 bases, and 8 bases had no gene match. The DNA for the CDR3 is TGTGCCAGCAGCACCGGACAGGGAGTCCCCTACAATGAGCAGTTCTTC. Translation gives CASSTGQGVPYNEQFF.

This clone appeared a few times. The chain has TRBV28 and TRBJ1-5, with a tentative D call TRBD1 (6 bases). In germline, CDR1 is MDHEN, CDR2 SYDVKM. Between the trimmed V and J ends, which lost 0 bases and 6 bases, there was a span of 21 bases. CDR3 length: 18 amino acids. The CDR3 DNA follows: TGTGCCAGCAGTTTATGGAGAGGGGGGGGCGCATCTAGTCAGCCCCAGCATTTT. Translating gives CASSLWRGGGASSQPQHF.

The V gene is TRBV5-4, the J gene TRBJ2-7, with D possibly TRBD2 on 6 matching bases. The V and J ends lost 0 bases and 2 bases respectively, with 6 bases between them. Germline loops: CDR1 SGHNT, CDR2 YYREEE (reference sequence). The CDR3 is 13 residues long. The CDR3 DNA is TGTGCCAGCAGCTTGGGGACTACCTACGAGCAGTACTTC. Its translation: CASSLGTTYEQYF. Looking up the rest from reference TRBV5-4 and TRBJ2-7 gives the full variable domain: ETGVTQSPTHLIKTRGQQVTLRCSSQSGHNTVSWYQQALGQGPQFIFQYYREEENGRGNFPPRFSGLQFPNYSSELNVNALELDDSALYLCASSLGTTYEQYFGPGTRLTVT.

This sequence joins TRBV7-2 and TRBJ2-7; 8 bases map to TRBD2. This CDR3 has 16 residues. The trim removed 3 bases at V and 2 bases at J, leaving 9 bases unmatched. The germline CDR1 and CDR2 sequences are SGHTA and FQGNSA. The CDR3 region has the DNA TGTGCCAGCAGCTTTAGCTCCGGGACTAGAACCTACGAGCAGTACTTC. It is translated as CASSFSSGTRTYEQYF.

The chain links TRBV27 to TRBJ2-7, with 9 bases fitting TRBD2. V was pared by 7 bases and J by 2 bases, with 6 bases of the junction left unmatched. Germline V gene lookup returns CDR1 MNHEY and CDR2 SMNVEV (reference sequence). The CDR3 contains 14 residues. CDR3 sequence reads: CASIGSGGTYEQYF. CDR3 nucleotide sequence: TGTGCCAGCATAGGAAGCGGGGGGACCTACGAGCAGTACTTC.

In this sample, this clone turned up once. This rearrangement joins TRBV4-3 to TRBJ2-5; TRBD1 aligns across 11 bases. Germline V CDR1 and CDR2: LGHNA, YSLEER. V was pared by 1 base and J by 7 bases, with 14 bases of the junction left unmatched. The CDR3 has 18 amino acids. This CDR3 is CASSQVFGTGGDLVTQYF. DNA of the CDR3: TGCGCCAGCAGCCAAGTTTTTGGGACAGGGGGGGATCTGGTGACCCAGTACTTC.

The rearrangement uses TRBV27 and TRBJ2-5, with 8 bases fitting TRBD1. V lost 7 bases, J lost 2 bases, and 9 bases stayed unmatched. The CDR3 covers 15 residues. Germline V gene lookup returns CDR1 MNHEY and CDR2 SMNVEV (reference sequence). CDR3 nucleotides: TGTGCCAGCACACGCGGGACAGGAGTTCAAGAGACCCAGTACTTC. This sequence encodes CASTRGTGVQETQYF.

J is TRBJ1-3 and V is TRBV6-1; D is perhaps TRBD1 (5 bases). Trimming removed 4 bases from V and 0 bases from J, with 10 bases in between. This CDR3 contains 15 residues. Looked up from germline, CDR1 is MNHNS and CDR2 is SASEGT. The chain's CDR3 is CASSAQGSSGNTIYF. DNA for the CDR3: TGTGCCAGCAGTGCCCAGGGTAGCTCTGGAAACACCATATATTTT.

Judged by abundance, this clone is medium-sized (0.01 to 0.1%). The chain recombines TRBV6-4 with TRBJ2-1, with TRBD2 matching over 8 bases. There are 13 residues in the CDR3. V shed 3 bases and J 5 bases; nucleotides not matched to a gene: 0. Germline V gene sequence: CDR1 MRHNA, CDR2 SNTAGT. CDR3 nucleotides: TGTGCCAGCAGTGATAGCGGGAACAATGAGCAGTTCTTC. This translates into CASSDSGNNEQFF.

This rearrangement joins TRBV5-1 to TRBJ2-7; 13 nucleotides line up with TRBD2. In germline, CDR1 is SGHRS, CDR2 YFSETQ. CDR3 size: 17 residues. V was clipped by 0 bases and J by 5 bases; unmatched bases: 8. CDR3 sequence: CASSLALAGGPGNEQYF. The CDR3 region has the DNA TGCGCCAGCAGCTTGGCACTAGCGGGAGGGCCTGGCAACGAGCAGTACTTC.

As DNA, the CDR3 is TGTGCCAGCAGCTCACGGGGAGGGAACACTGAAGCTTTCTTT. This sequence encodes CASSSRGGNTEAFF. The rearrangement uses TRBV28 and TRBJ1-1; D remains ambiguous. The V end was cut by 6 bases, the J end by 1 base, with 12 bases between. The germline V gene has CDR1 MDHEN and CDR2 SYDVKM. This CDR3 contains 14 residues.

The chain uses TRBV4-1 and TRBJ2-5; 8 bases match TRBD1. The end of the DNA fits TRBJ2-7 better, so the J call may be wrong. There are 12 residues in the CDR3. The germline gives CDR1 MGHRA, CDR2 YSYEKL. Here the CDR3 reads CASSHRGREQYF. CDR3 coding DNA: TGCGCCAGCAGCCACAGGGGGCGCGAGCAGTACTTC.

The chain is built from TRBV14 and TRBJ1-1; D gene unclear. Germline V lookup: CDR1 SGHDN, CDR2 FVKESK. V lost 0 bases, J lost 2 bases, and 10 bases lay in between. The CDR3 covers 15 residues. The CDR3 DNA sequence: TGTGCCAGCAGCCAAGAAGAGAGTCCTAACACTGAAGCTTTCTTT. Encoded protein: CASSQEESPNTEAFF.